The 19 T cell receptor beta chains presented below share a single source sample, sequenced in a study of cytomegalovirus exposure and HLA in healthy donors. Use of 60 Vbeta and 13 Jbeta primers characterized the PCR. Assay used: immunoSEQ multiplex PCR; TCRdb lists only in-frame clones, some missing. Among about 120,000 clones listed, 79% were seen once. The sequenced sample was PBMCs. The receptors derive from a man aged 25-40 years in good health and CMV-seropositive.

The rearrangement joins TRBV5-1 to TRBJ2-7; TRBD1 aligns across 9 bases. The CDR3 runs to 17 residues. Per the germline V gene, CDR1 is SGHRS and CDR2 is YFSETQ. Unmatched junction bases numbered 11, after V lost 0 bases and J lost 4 bases. The CDR3 here is CASSLEGRGQGLYEQYF. The DNA of the CDR3 is TGCGCCAGCAGCTTGGAGGGTCGGGGACAGGGATTGTACGAGCAGTACTTC.

On this clone: Sequence at one end of the junction differs from germline and may be a read error. The chain recombines TRBV7-9 with TRBJ2-2, with D possibly TRBD2 on 5 matching bases. The CDR3 runs to 16 residues. Germline lookup yields CDR1 SEHNR and CDR2 FQNEAQ (reference sequence). CDR3 DNA sequence: TGTTCCAGCAGCCGAGGAACGGGATCCGACACCGGGGAGCTGTTTTTT. Translation: CSSSRGTGSDTGELFF.

The gene calls are TRBV5-5 and TRBJ1-4; D may be TRBD1 (5 bases). The CDR3 contains 16 residues. V was clipped by 3 bases and J by 13 bases, with 25 bases between them. Germline values: CDR1 SGHKS, CDR2 YYEKEE (reference sequence). For the CDR3, the DNA is TGTGCCAGCAGCTGGCAGGGCGGGGGAGGTGAGGGCACACTGTTTTTT. Protein sequence: CASSWQGGGGEGTLFF.

V and J are TRBV5-8 and TRBJ1-4, with 7 positions matching TRBD1. Losses at the gene ends were 1 base for V and 0 bases for J; bases not matched to a gene: 9. This CDR3 has 18 amino acids. CDR1 is SGHTS and CDR2 is YDEGEE in the germline V gene. DNA for the CDR3: TGTGCCAGCAGCTTGCTGCGGACAGGCGCCTCAACTAATGAAAAACTGTTTTTT. This codes for CASSLLRTGASTNEKLFF.

A single count supports this clone. The chain combines TRBV30 with TRBJ1-1; D is perhaps TRBD1 (5 bases). Germline V CDR1 and CDR2: GTSNPN, SVGIG (reference sequence). The CDR3 has 13 amino acids. The CDR3 here is CAYEPDTYTEAFF. The CDR3 coding sequence is TGTGCTTACGAACCGGACACATACACTGAAGCTTTCTTT.

This rearrangement joins TRBV7-2 to TRBJ2-5, with TRBD1 as a possible D gene (5 bases). V was trimmed by 1 base and J by 4 bases, leaving 10 bases between them. Germline V gene sequence: CDR1 SGHTA, CDR2 FQGNSA. The CDR3 extends over 14 amino acids. The CDR3 DNA sequence: TGTGCCAGCAGCTTAGTTCCAGGGTCAGAGACCCAGTACTTC. Translated: CASSLVPGSETQYF.

The J gene is TRBJ2-7, the V gene TRBV5-1; no clear D. This CDR3 is 13 amino acids long. CDR1 SGHRS and CDR2 YFSETQ come from the germline V gene. Trimming stripped 3 bases from V and 1 base from J, with 8 bases between. The CDR3 sequence is CASSSPVSYEQYF. CDR3 DNA: TGCGCCAGCAGCTCCCCGGTTTCCTACGAGCAGTACTTC.

Notes on this clone: At one boundary the junction diverges from the germline segment, which might be a read error. This chain uses TRBV7-9 with TRBJ1-1; D call uncertain. This CDR3 contains 13 residues. Germline-derived CDR1 and CDR2 are SEHNR and FQNEAQ (reference sequence). CDR3 residues: CSSSQPHRDEAFF. The CDR3 DNA is TGTTCCAGCAGCCAGCCCCACAGAGATGAAGCTTTCTTT.

The table lists this clone with a few counts. V is TRBV7-9 and J is TRBJ1-2; weak D call: TRBD1 (5 bases). In germline, CDR1 is SEHNR, CDR2 FQNEAQ (reference sequence). V dropped 0 bases and J dropped 4 bases, with 21 bases sitting between them. There are 18 residues in the CDR3. CDR3: CASSLALSLWGDSYGYTF. CDR3 nucleotides: TGTGCCAGCAGCTTAGCTCTAAGTCTATGGGGGGATAGCTATGGCTACACCTTC.

This chain connects TRBV5-1 to TRBJ1-2; 9 bases match TRBD1. V dropped 4 bases and J dropped 0; count of bases not matched to a gene: 4. CDR1 is SGHRS and CDR2 is YFSETQ in the germline V gene. The CDR3 runs to 15 residues. The CDR3 nucleotides read TGCGCCAGCAGCAACGGACAGGGGACTAACTATGGCTACACCTTC. Protein product: CASSNGQGTNYGYTF.

This clone has a single count. The chain recombines TRBV6-7 with TRBJ2-5; 7 nucleotides line up with TRBD1. The DNA matches TRBJ2-7 better at its end, which makes the J call doubtful. TRBV6-7 is given ORF status, its function remaining uncertain. This CDR3 region has 14 residues. CDR3 sequence reads: CASSHGTVYYEQYF. DNA of the CDR3: TGTGCCAGCAGTCACGGGACAGTGTACTACGAGCAGTACTTC.

The chain employs TRBV6-1 and TRBJ2-7, with D possibly matching TRBD2 (6 bases). The CDR3 runs to 14 residues. V lost 1 base to trimming and J lost 3 bases, with 10 bases between them. The germline V gene has CDR1 MNHNS and CDR2 SASEGT. The CDR3 nucleotides are TGTGCCAGCAGTGAAGTAGCGGAGGGCTACGAGCAGTACTTC. Residues: CASSEVAEGYEQYF.

The chain employs TRBV9 and TRBJ1-1; perhaps TRBD1 as D (6 bases). V lost 3 bases to trimming and J lost 1 base, with 10 bases between them. The germline CDR1 and CDR2 sequences are SGDLS and YYNGEE. This CDR3 region has 14 residues. In DNA, the CDR3 is TGTGCCAGCAGCGCGACAGGAGAGAACACTGAAGCTTTCTTT. Translating gives CASSATGENTEAFF.

This clone was detected only a few times. This chain uses TRBV10-3 with TRBJ1-6, with TRBD1 as a possible D gene (5 bases). Trimming cost V 6 bases and J 7 bases, with 16 bases left between them. CDR1 ENHRY and CDR2 SYGVKD come from the germline V gene. The CDR3 loop spans 15 amino acids. The CDR3 sequence: CAISETTELNSPLHF. CDR3 DNA sequence: TGTGCCATCAGCGAAACGACAGAGTTGAATTCACCCCTCCACTTT.

The table lists this clone with a count of one. The V call is TRBV27, the J call TRBJ2-1, with TRBD1 matching 10 bases. CDR1 is MNHEY and CDR2 is SMNVEV in the germline V gene (reference sequence). This CDR3 region has 15 residues. The V segment lost 4 bases and the J segment 6 bases; nucleotides outside the gene matches: 6. Here the CDR3 DNA reads TGTGCCAGCAGTTGGCCGGGACAGGGGCCCAATGAGCAGTTCTTC. It codes for CASSWPGQGPNEQFF.

This rearrangement joins TRBV28 to TRBJ1-2; weak D call: TRBD1 (6 bases). Germline assignment: CDR1 MDHEN and CDR2 SYDVKM. Trimming took off 5 bases at V and 1 base at J, with 14 bases between the two ends. This CDR3 region has 15 residues. The CDR3 nucleotides read TGTGCCAGCAGTAATGGACAGAAAGATAACTATGGCTACACCTTC. Its translation: CASSNGQKDNYGYTF.

This clone came up once. The chain couples TRBV2 to TRBJ2-1; TRBD2 matches at 9 bases. V lost 7 bases, J lost 5 bases, and 9 bases stayed unmatched. CDR3 length: 15 residues. The germline CDR1 and CDR2 sequences are SNHLY and FYNNEI. CDR3 DNA sequence: TGTGCCAGCACGACTAGCGGATTTTCGGACAATGAGCAGTTCTTC. This codes for CASTTSGFSDNEQFF.

This chain links TRBV19 with TRBJ2-2; TRBD1 matches 7 bases. Unmatched junction bases numbered 6, after V lost 5 bases and J lost 0 bases. The CDR3 spans 16 residues. CDR1 LNHDA and CDR2 SQIVND come from the germline V gene (reference sequence). CDR3 sequence: CASSPGTAPNTGELFF. CDR3 sequence (DNA): TGTGCCAGTAGTCCCGGGACAGCCCCGAACACCGGGGAGCTGTTTTTT.

The J gene is TRBJ1-2, the V gene TRBV4-3; 10 bases match TRBD1. Germline values: CDR1 LGHNA, CDR2 YSLEER. Trimming took 1 base from V and 4 from J; bases not matched to a gene: 3. The CDR3 has 15 residues. The CDR3 DNA is TGCGCCAGCAGCCAAGTGACAGGGGGCACCTATGGCTACACCTTC. Its translation is CASSQVTGGTYGYTF.